Only a few counts were recorded for the clone carrying this T cell receptor beta chain. Germline lookup yields CDR1 SGDLS and CDR2 YYNGEE. Trimming took 0 bases from V and 1 from J, leaving 14 bases between them. The CDR3 has 16 amino acids. These data belong to a study of T-cell reconstitution after alpha-beta-depleted transplantation in children. As it was prepared, the TCRbeta library received unique molecular identifiers. TCRdb independently ran MiXCR on the PCR reads; one entry per CDR3 protein. This table has 420,000 or so distinct CDR3 sequences, 11% appearing once. The source was PBMCs from the stem cell graft donor, collected from the stem cell graft. The chain joins TRBV9 to TRBJ2-7, with a weak D call TRBD2 (5 bases). This clonotype was obtained from a human donor who donated a stem cell graft to a child with acute myeloid leukemia. The CDR3 sequence is CASSVDAGRRSYEQYF. DNA for the CDR3: TGTGCCAGCAGCGTAGACGCTGGGCGGAGGTCCTACGAGCAGTACTTC.